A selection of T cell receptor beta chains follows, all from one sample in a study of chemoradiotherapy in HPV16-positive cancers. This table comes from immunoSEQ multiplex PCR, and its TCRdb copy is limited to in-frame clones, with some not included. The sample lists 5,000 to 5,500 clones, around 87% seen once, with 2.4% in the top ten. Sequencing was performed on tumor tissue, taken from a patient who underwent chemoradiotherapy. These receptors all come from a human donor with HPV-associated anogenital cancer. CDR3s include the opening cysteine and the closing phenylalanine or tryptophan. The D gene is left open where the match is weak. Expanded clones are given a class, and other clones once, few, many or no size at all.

CDR3 protein: CAWSRNSGAGDEQFF; CDR3 DNA: TGTGCCTGGAGTAGGAATAGCGGGGCCGGGGATGAGCAGTTCTTC; D gene: TRBD2; J gene: TRBJ2-1; V gene: TRBV30; clone size: -
CDR3 protein: CAIRNRRDTEAFF; CDR3 DNA: TGTGCCATCAGAAACAGACGGGACACTGAAGCTTTCTTT; D gene: -; J gene: TRBJ1-1; V gene: TRBV10-3; clone size: -
CDR3 protein: CASKNGHEQFF; CDR3 DNA: TGTGCCAGTAAGAACGGTCATGAGCAGTTCTTC; D gene: -; J gene: TRBJ2-1; V gene: TRBV19; clone size: -
CDR3 protein: CASSVRGNQETQYF; CDR3 DNA: TGTGCCAGCAGCGTAAGAGGGAACCAAGAGACCCAGTACTTC; D gene: -; J gene: TRBJ2-5; V gene: TRBV9; clone size: -
CDR3 protein: CASSLEFAGLTDTQYF; CDR3 DNA: TGTGCCAGCAGCTTAGAGTTCGCGGGGCTGACAGATACGCAGTATTTT; D gene: -; J gene: TRBJ2-3; V gene: TRBV7-6; clone size: -
CDR3 protein: CASRGIDNYSGANVLTF; CDR3 DNA: TGTGCCAGCCGCGGAATAGACAACTACTCTGGGGCCAACGTCCTGACTTTC; D gene: -; J gene: TRBJ2-6; V gene: TRBV2; clone size: -
CDR3 protein: CASSTASGEVDEQYF; CDR3 DNA: TGCGCCAGCAGCACAGCTAGCGGGGAGGTCGACGAGCAGTACTTC; D gene: TRBD2; J gene: TRBJ2-7; V gene: TRBV5-1; clone size: -
CDR3 protein: CASRTPEFLENSPLHF; CDR3 DNA: TGTGCCAGCAGAACCCCCGAATTTCTAGAAAATTCACCCCTCCACTTT; D gene: -; J gene: TRBJ1-6; V gene: TRBV28; clone size: -
CDR3 protein: CASSLGVRGRNTEAFF; CDR3 DNA: TGTGCCAGCAGCTTAGGGGTCAGGGGGCGGAACACTGAAGCTTTCTTT; D gene: TRBD1; J gene: TRBJ1-1; V gene: TRBV7-2; clone size: -
CDR3 protein: CASSPGSGLYNTGELFF; CDR3 DNA: TGTGCCAGCAGCCCAGGGTCTGGGCTGTACAACACCGGGGAGCTGTTTTTT; D gene: -; J gene: TRBJ2-2; V gene: TRBV7-9; clone size: -
CDR3 protein: CASSELAGFEQYF; CDR3 DNA: TGTGCCAGCAGTGAATTAGCGGGATTTGAGCAGTACTTC; D gene: TRBD2; J gene: TRBJ2-7; V gene: TRBV6-1; clone size: -
CDR3 protein: CASSVIGNEQFF; CDR3 DNA: TGTGCCAGCAGTGTCATAGGGAATGAGCAGTTCTTC; D gene: -; J gene: TRBJ2-1; V gene: TRBV27; clone size: few
CDR3 protein: CASSQREGDEQYF; CDR3 DNA: TGTGCCAGTAGTCAGCGAGAAGGGGACGAGCAGTACTTC; D gene: -; J gene: TRBJ2-7; V gene: TRBV19; clone size: -
CDR3 protein: CATQRVQPPNEQFF; CDR3 DNA: TGTGCCACCCAGCGGGTCCAACCGCCCAATGAGCAGTTCTTC; D gene: -; J gene: TRBJ2-1; V gene: TRBV28; clone size: -
CDR3 protein: CASSPIWPAETQYF; CDR3 DNA: TGCGCCAGCAGCCCTATTTGGCCCGCAGAGACCCAGTACTTC; D gene: -; J gene: TRBJ2-5; V gene: TRBV5-1; clone size: -
CDR3 protein: CASSLEAHTDTQYF; CDR3 DNA: TGTGCCAGCAGCTTAGAAGCCCACACAGATACGCAGTATTTT; D gene: -; J gene: TRBJ2-3; V gene: TRBV7-6; clone size: -
CDR3 protein: CAGASDGFSNQPQHF; CDR3 DNA: TGTGCCGGGGCCTCGGATGGCTTTAGCAATCAGCCCCAGCATTTT; D gene: -; J gene: TRBJ1-5; V gene: TRBV6-1; clone size: -